What follows describes a single T cell receptor beta chain. The data were obtained in a study of T cell changes during pregnancy in multiple sclerosis. Libraries were prepared by immunoSEQ multiplex PCR; TCRdb keeps only in-frame clonotypes and omits some of them. The data hold about 88,000 clones, with about 92% observed a single time. J gave up 0 bases and V 4 bases, and 4 bases lay outside the gene matches. This CDR3 is built from 16 residues. Looked up from germline, CDR1 is SGHRS and CDR2 is YFSETQ. The V and J genes are TRBV5-1 and TRBJ2-4; 10 bases align to TRBD1. This clonotype was obtained from a female donor with multiple sclerosis, enrolled in a pregnancy study. This specimen was peripheral blood, taken in the first trimester of pregnancy. The CDR3 is CASSRGQGLAKNIQYF. CDR3 nucleotides: TGCGCCAGCAGCCGGGGACAGGGGCTAGCCAAAAACATTCAGTACTTC.